This T cell receptor (beta chain) stems from a study of cytomegalovirus exposure and HLA in healthy donors. Study conclusions and caveats: In all likelihood, a cluster of highly shared sequence variants was a sequencing artifact. There were some V segments, including TRBV6-2 and TRBV6-3, excluded as indistinguishable.

This CDR3 spans 14 amino acids. V was clipped by 1 base and J by 8 bases; unmatched bases: 6. Germline-derived CDR1 and CDR2 are MNHNS and SASEGT. Concerning this clone itself: Its antigen is undetermined.

The PCR contained 60 Vbeta and 13 Jbeta primers. Clones were sequenced by immunoSEQ multiplex PCR, and TCRdb holds only the in-frame ones, with some missing. The sample has about 95,000 clones; around 75% are singletons. The V gene is TRBV6-1, the J gene TRBJ1-2, with 8 bases matching TRBD1. The sample comprised PBMCs. This sequence originates from a man younger than 35 in good health and CMV-seropositive. DNA of the CDR3: TGTGCCAGCAGTGAAGGTCCAGGGGGCATGGGCTACACCTTC. This gives the protein CASSEGPGGMGYTF.